One and the same sample provided the 16 T cell receptor beta chains below, sequenced in a study of graft-versus-host responses after intestinal transplantation. What these receptors recognize is not known. The repertoire was sequenced with immunoSEQ multiplex PCR; TCRdb's copy has only in-frame clones and lacks some. The sample has around 100,000 clones, 90% to 95% seen once. This specimen consisted of unstimulated CD4+ T cells sorted from spleen or lymph node cells, obtained before transplant. These receptors all stem from a human donor who was the organ donor for an intestinal transplant.

This sequence joins TRBV5-1 and TRBJ2-7; 11 nucleotides agree with TRBD2. The V and J ends lost 3 bases and 6 bases, in that order; junction bases with no gene match: 5. The CDR3 runs 14 residues. The germline CDR1 and CDR2 sequences are SGHRS and YFSETQ. The CDR3 DNA follows: TGCGCCAGCAGCTGGGGGACTAGCGGTGTCGAGCAGTACTTC. This codes for CASSWGTSGVEQYF. The full variable domain, its missing parts supplied by reference TRBV5-1 and TRBJ2-7, is KAGVTQTPRYLIKTRGQQVTLSCSPISGHRSVSWYQQTPGQGLQFLFEYFSETQRNKGNFPGRFSGRQFSNSRSEMNVSTLELGDSALYLCASSWGTSGVEQYFGPGTRLTVT.

The V and J genes are TRBV9 and TRBJ1-6; perhaps TRBD1 as D (6 bases). Germline CDR1 SGDLS, CDR2 YYNGEE. The length of the CDR3 is 15 residues. V lost 0 bases to trimming and J lost 7 bases, with 11 bases between them. The CDR3 sequence is CASSVEWGRNSPLHF. Here the CDR3 DNA reads TGTGCCAGCAGCGTAGAGTGGGGGCGGAATTCACCCCTCCACTTT.

The rearrangement links TRBV5-1 to TRBJ2-7; no firm D call. Per germline, CDR1 SGHRS and CDR2 YFSETQ. CDR3 length: 15 amino acids. Between the trimmed V and J ends, which lost 0 bases and 0 bases, there was a span of 10 bases. The CDR3 bases are TGCGCCAGCAGCTTGGGAACCCTAAGCTCCTACGAGCAGTACTTC. Translating gives CASSLGTLSSYEQYF.

The chain combines TRBV11-2 with TRBJ2-7, with a weak D call TRBD1 (6 bases). CDR3 size: 17 residues. Trimming cost V 1 base and J 1 base, with 17 bases left between them. The germline V gene has CDR1 SGHAT and CDR2 FQNNGV. Here the CDR3 DNA reads TGTGCCAGCAGCTTAGTTGGGGGCGCCTCCCATTCCTACGAGCAGTACTTC. Protein product: CASSLVGGASHSYEQYF.

The rearrangement uses TRBV7-6 and TRBJ2-1; D perhaps matches TRBD2 (6 bases). The CDR3 covers 14 residues. Deletions cut 2 bases from V and 9 bases from J, with 14 bases between. Germline lookup yields CDR1 SGHVS and CDR2 FNYEAQ. DNA for the CDR3: TGTGCCAGCAGCTTATTAGATAGCGGCAGTGAGCAGTTCTTC. Its translation: CASSLLDSGSEQFF.

The V and J genes are TRBV11-1 and TRBJ1-2, with 8 bases aligning to TRBD1. This CDR3 has 16 residues. CDR1 is SGHAT, CDR2 FQDESV, per germline (reference sequence). The J segment lost 2 bases and the V segment lost 1 base, leaving 6 bases of the junction unmatched. CDR3 protein: CASSLVQGEFNYGYTF. Here the CDR3 DNA reads TGTGCCAGCAGCTTAGTACAGGGGGAATTCAACTATGGCTACACCTTC. The whole variable domain, remainder taken from reference TRBV11-1 and TRBJ1-2, is EAEVAQSPRYKITEKSQAVAFWCDPISGHATLYWYRQILGQGPELLVQFQDESVVDDSQLPKDRFSAERLKGVDSTLKIQPAELGDSAMYLCASSLVQGEFNYGYTFGSGTRLTVV.

V gene TRBV21-1 combines with J gene TRBJ2-5; the DNA was not compared with TRBD1, the D call given in the table. TRBV21-1 is noted as a pseudogene. The CDR3 covers 16 residues. CDR3 nucleotides: TGTGCCAGCAGCACTCGAGAGGGACAGGGGCAAGAGACCCAGTACTTC. Residues: CASSTREGQGQETQYF.

The chain uses TRBV9 and TRBJ1-2; 8 bases are a match to TRBD1. Germline V lookup: CDR1 SGDLS, CDR2 YYNGEE. V lost 3 bases, J lost 0 bases, and 4 bases stayed unmatched. The CDR3 consists of 15 residues. CDR3: CASSARTGTNYGYTF. In nucleotides, the CDR3 is TGTGCCAGCAGCGCCCGGACAGGGACTAACTATGGCTACACCTTC.

The V gene is TRBV11-2, the J gene TRBJ1-4; TRBD1 might be the D (5 bases). CDR1 and CDR2 (germline): SGHAT, FQNNGV. The CDR3 sequence is 14 residues long. The V end lost 3 bases, the J end lost 0 bases, and 5 bases lay between the germline ends. The CDR3 bases are TGTGCCAGCAGCTTGGACACAACTAATGAAAAACTGTTTTTT. Encoded protein: CASSLDTTNEKLFF.

This clone showed up just once. This chain connects TRBV27 to TRBJ1-1, with no clear D. The CDR3 runs 14 residues. V gave up 0 bases and J gave up 1 base, with 6 bases separating them. Looked up from germline, CDR1 is MNHEY and CDR2 is SMNVEV (reference sequence). CDR3 residues: CASSLSPGNTEAFF. CDR3 sequence (DNA): TGTGCCAGCAGTTTATCGCCAGGGAACACTGAAGCTTTCTTT.

V gene TRBV5-1 combines with J gene TRBJ1-6; D might be TRBD1 (6 bases). This CDR3 has 14 residues. The germline CDR1 and CDR2 sequences are SGHRS and YFSETQ. V gave up 3 bases and J gave up 9 bases, with 13 bases separating them. The CDR3 nucleotides are TGCGCCAGCAGCTCTGAGGGGGAAATTTCACCCCTCCACTTT. This codes for CASSSEGEISPLHF.

The chain employs TRBV4-3 and TRBJ2-7, with TRBD2 identical over 7 bases. Losses at the gene ends were 0 bases for V and 3 bases for J; bases not matched to a gene: 8. CDR1 LGHNA and CDR2 YSLEER come from the germline V gene. The CDR3 length is 16 residues. This CDR3 reads CASSQEGQRGNYEQYF. The CDR3 coding sequence is TGCGCCAGCAGCCAAGAAGGCCAGCGGGGAAACTACGAGCAGTACTTC.

The rearrangement uses TRBV9 and TRBJ1-2, with 8 bases aligning to TRBD1. CDR3 length: 20 amino acids. Unmatched junction bases numbered 22, after V lost 3 bases and J lost 3 bases. Germline V gene data show CDR1 as SGDLS and CDR2 as YYNGEE. The CDR3: CASSDKYRTGLGPWDYGYTF. The CDR3 DNA reads TGTGCCAGCAGCGACAAATATCGGACAGGGTTGGGGCCGTGGGACTATGGCTACACCTTC.

The genes are TRBV11-2 and TRBJ1-3; the D is unclear. CDR1 is SGHAT, CDR2 FQNNGV, per germline. Trimming cost V 0 bases and J 3 bases, with 12 bases left between them. The CDR3 covers 16 residues. In DNA form, the CDR3 reads TGTGCCAGCAGCTTAGATCATTTCGGGTTTGGAAACACCATATATTTT. Translated, it gives CASSLDHFGFGNTIYF.

The chain uses TRBV6-1 and TRBJ1-1; D might be TRBD1 (5 bases). The V end was cut by 4 bases, the J end by 3 bases, with 15 bases between. CDR3 length: 15 amino acids. The germline gives CDR1 MNHNS, CDR2 SASEGT. The CDR3 loop reads CASSGLGRGYTEAFF. The CDR3 nucleotides are TGTGCCAGCAGTGGGTTGGGGAGGGGATACACTGAAGCTTTCTTT.

The chain uses TRBV9 and TRBJ2-7; 7 bases are a match to TRBD1. The germline gives CDR1 SGDLS, CDR2 YYNGEE. The CDR3 has 14 amino acids. The J segment lost 3 bases and the V segment lost 0 bases, leaving 3 bases of the junction unmatched. CDR3 nucleotide sequence: TGTGCCAGCAGCGTAGGACAGGGTGGCTACGAGCAGTACTTC. Protein product: CASSVGQGGYEQYF.